The 17 T cell receptor beta chains listed next were all sequenced from one sample in a study of T cells after yellow fever vaccination. TCRdb processed the 5' RACE reads anew with MiXCR; each CDR3 protein has one entry. The sample yields about 580,000 distinct CDR3 sequences, roughly a sixth seen once. Specimen: PBMCs, collected 5 to 6 days after the first yellow fever vaccination. The receptors here all came from a man between 18 and 29 years old who received the YFV17D yellow fever vaccine.

The rearrangement uses TRBV7-2 and TRBJ1-1; a weak D match, TRBD1 (6 bases). Germline values: CDR1 SGHTA, CDR2 FQGNSA. This CDR3 is built from 14 residues. The germline V and J ends were trimmed by 6 bases and 1 base, with 12 bases remaining between them. The CDR3 bases are TGTGCCAGCAGACACGGGACAACGAACACTGAAGCTTTCTTT. It yields the protein CASRHGTTNTEAFF.

This clonotype was picked up one time. An end of the junction does not agree with germline; a read error may underlie this. The chain is built from TRBV20-1 and TRBJ1-1; 7 positions match TRBD1. The CDR3 is 14 residues long. Germline assignment: CDR1 DFQATT and CDR2 SNEGSKA (reference sequence). The chain's CDR3 is CSATPQGGNTESFF. In nucleotides, the CDR3 is TGCAGTGCAACCCCCCAGGGGGGAAACACTGAATCTTTCTTT.

The chain recombines TRBV7-2 with TRBJ1-4; possible D gene TRBD1, 5 bases. CDR1 is SGHTA and CDR2 is FQGNSA in the germline V gene. CDR3 length: 16 amino acids. V lost 2 bases to trimming and J lost 9 bases, with 19 bases between them. The CDR3 sequence is CASSLWGTPGLQKLFF. The DNA of the CDR3 is TGTGCCAGCAGCTTATGGGGGACGCCTGGGCTGCAAAAACTGTTTTTT.

The V gene is TRBV6-1, the J gene TRBJ1-5; 10 nucleotides agree with TRBD1. The ends lost 6 bases at V and 1 base at J; junction bases unmatched: 3. The CDR3 is 15 residues long. Looked up from germline, CDR1 is MNHNS and CDR2 is SASEGT. CDR3 region: CASRGQGLSNQPQHF. In DNA, the CDR3 is TGTGCCAGCAGGGGACAGGGGCTGAGCAATCAGCCCCAGCATTTT.

This chain connects TRBV7-2 to TRBJ2-1; 7 bases fit TRBD2. Germline assignment: CDR1 SGHTA and CDR2 FQGNSA. The V gene end was trimmed by 4 bases and the J gene end by 7 bases; junction bases not matched to a gene: 10. CDR3 length: 15 residues. For the CDR3, the DNA is TGTGCCAGCAGCTCCGCGGGAGCGGGGTGGAATGAGCAGTTCTTC. Protein sequence: CASSSAGAGWNEQFF.

The genes are TRBV7-9 and TRBJ2-7, with D hard to call. From germline, CDR1 is SEHNR and CDR2 FQNEAQ (reference sequence). The CDR3 totals 14 residues. V was pared by 3 bases and J by 2 bases, with 11 bases between. CDR3: CASSFLENPYEQYV. CDR3 sequence (DNA): TGTGCCAGCAGCTTTCTCGAAAACCCCTACGAGCAGTACGTC.

The chain links TRBV7-2 to TRBJ1-5; D is uncertain. Germline V gene sequence: CDR1 SGHTA, CDR2 FQGNSA. The CDR3 extends over 17 amino acids. V was shortened by 5 bases and J by 2 bases, with 19 bases between the two germline ends. CDR3 DNA sequence: TGTGCCAGCAGCCCCTACTCGGGAGTCCTTGGCAATCAGCCCCAGCATTTT. Translating gives CASSPYSGVLGNQPQHF. Drawing the rest from reference TRBV7-2 and TRBJ1-5, the complete variable domain is GAGVSQSPSNKVTEKGKDVELRCDPISGHTALYWYRQSLGQGLEFLIYFQGNSAPDKSGLPSDRFSAERTGGSVSTLTIQRTQQEDSAVYLCASSPYSGVLGNQPQHFGDGTRLSIL.

This clonotype was detected a few times. The chain uses TRBV9 and TRBJ2-3, with 8 bases identical to TRBD2. This CDR3 spans 17 amino acids. V was pared by 0 bases and J by 0 bases, with 6 bases of the junction left unmatched. Germline V CDR1 and CDR2: SGDLS, YYNGEE. The CDR3 sequence is CASSVASERGSTDTQYF. CDR3 nucleotide sequence: TGTGCCAGCAGCGTAGCTTCGGAGCGGGGGAGCACAGATACGCAGTATTTT.

In DNA form, the CDR3 reads TGTGCCATCAGTGAGGGGAACACCATATATTTT. Translation: CAISEGNTIYF. V and J are TRBV10-3 and TRBJ1-3; D call uncertain. Germline V gene lookup returns CDR1 ENHRY and CDR2 SYGVKD. The V end lost 2 bases, the J end lost 7 bases, and 3 bases lay between the germline ends. The CDR3 length is 11 residues.

To note about this clonotype: A read error may produce the germline difference seen at one junction end. This chain connects TRBV29-1 to TRBJ1-4; D is uncertain. CDR3 length: 13 amino acids. Germline CDR1 SQVTM, CDR2 ANQGSEA. For the CDR3, the DNA is TGCATCGTTGATGAGGATAATGGTGAAAAACTGTTTTTT. Translation: CIVDEDNGEKLFF.

This clonotype was detected only a few times. The chain joins TRBV6-2 or TRBV6-3 to TRBJ2-2, with D uncertain. The CDR3 sequence is 17 residues long. Germline values: CDR1 MNHEY, CDR2 SVGEGT. The germline V and J ends were trimmed by 6 bases and 0 bases, with 17 bases remaining between them. The DNA of the CDR3 is TGTGCCAGCAGGCCCTATTGGCACCGAGCGAACACCGGGGAGCTGTTTTTT. Translated: CASRPYWHRANTGELFF.

In this sample, this clonotype turned up a few times. The chain uses TRBV24-1 and TRBJ2-5; 9 bases map to TRBD2. Germline V gene data show CDR1 as KGHDR and CDR2 as SFDVKD. The CDR3 sequence is 19 residues long. V lost 4 bases to trimming and J lost 3 bases; unmatched junction nucleotides: 17. This CDR3 is CATSDPFSVAGDSEETQYF. In DNA, the CDR3 is TGTGCCACCAGTGACCCCTTTAGCGTAGCGGGGGATTCGGAAGAGACCCAGTACTTC.

This clonotype was seen ten or more times. The chain employs TRBV5-1 and TRBJ2-3; the match to TRBD2 covers 8 bases. This CDR3 has 17 amino acids. The germline CDR1 and CDR2 sequences are SGHRS and YFSETQ. V trimming: 2 bases; J trimming: 2 bases; junction bases outside the gene matches: 10. CDR3 sequence (DNA): TGCGCCAGCAGCTTACCACAAACACTAGCGGACACAGATACGCAGTATTTT. Amino acid sequence: CASSLPQTLADTDTQYF.

The J gene is TRBJ1-3, the V gene TRBV20-1; D ambiguous. Looked up from germline, CDR1 is DFQATT and CDR2 is SNEGSKA (reference sequence). The CDR3 covers 14 residues. With 6 bases removed from V and 0 bases from J, the gap between germline ends came to 12 bases. The CDR3 nucleotides are TGCAGTGCAGCAGCTTCCCACTCTGGAAACACCATATATTTT. Residues: CSAAASHSGNTIYF.

This clonotype was counted ten times or more. The rearrangement joins TRBV11-2 to TRBJ2-7; TRBD1 might be the D (6 bases). The CDR3 is made up of 13 amino acids. Germline V CDR1 and CDR2: SGHAT, FQNNGV. Trimming removed 1 base from V and 7 bases from J, with 11 bases in between. CDR3 residues: CASSLVGGEEQYV. CDR3 nucleotides: TGTGCCAGCAGCTTAGTTGGGGGCGAAGAGCAGTACGTC.

V is TRBV5-5 and J is TRBJ2-2, with 13 bases lining up with TRBD2. Unmatched junction bases numbered 3, after V lost 4 bases and J lost 6 bases. This CDR3 is built from 15 residues. CDR1 and CDR2 (germline): SGHKS, YYEKEE (reference sequence). This CDR3 is CASSPGLAGSGELFF. DNA of the CDR3: TGTGCCAGCAGCCCGGGACTAGCGGGATCCGGGGAGCTGTTTTTT.

V is TRBV6-1 and J is TRBJ2-2; possibly TRBD2 for D (6 bases). The V and J ends lost 7 bases and 7 bases respectively, with 16 bases between them. Germline-derived CDR1 and CDR2 are MNHNS and SASEGT. The CDR3 has 14 amino acids. The CDR3 DNA is TGTGCCAGCATAAATCTGGGAGGCAGCGGGGAGCTGTTTTTT. This translates into CASINLGGSGELFF.